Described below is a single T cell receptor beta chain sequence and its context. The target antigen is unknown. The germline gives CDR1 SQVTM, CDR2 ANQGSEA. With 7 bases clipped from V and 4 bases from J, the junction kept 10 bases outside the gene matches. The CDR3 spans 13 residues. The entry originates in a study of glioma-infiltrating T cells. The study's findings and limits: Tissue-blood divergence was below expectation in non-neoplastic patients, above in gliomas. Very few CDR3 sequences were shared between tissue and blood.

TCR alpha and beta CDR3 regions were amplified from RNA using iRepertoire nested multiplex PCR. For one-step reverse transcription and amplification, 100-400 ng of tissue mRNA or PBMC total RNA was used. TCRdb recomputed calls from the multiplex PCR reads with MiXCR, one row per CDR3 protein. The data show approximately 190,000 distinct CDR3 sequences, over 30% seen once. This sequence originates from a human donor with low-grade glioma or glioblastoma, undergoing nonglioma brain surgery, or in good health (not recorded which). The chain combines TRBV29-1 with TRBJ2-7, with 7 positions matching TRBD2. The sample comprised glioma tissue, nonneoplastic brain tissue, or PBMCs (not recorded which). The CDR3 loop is CSARGLETYEQYF. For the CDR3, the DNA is TGCAGCGCGCGCGGACTAGAGACTTACGAGCAGTACTTC.